Here is one T cell receptor (beta chain) with its context. Deletions cut 1 base from V and 1 base from J, with 11 bases between. Germline CDR1 and CDR2: SGHVS and FQNEAQ. The CDR3 is made up of 17 amino acids. Patients with stable or active relapsing-remitting disease, all of them treatment-naive, made up the multiple sclerosis controls. TEMRA cells were FACS-enriched, and CD8+ and CD4+ T cells were isolated negatively. This sample stems from a study of CD8 T cells in Susac syndrome. The RNA input was roughly 0.5 to 1 ug, and it was reverse transcribed with random hexamers. Amplification of TCR beta CDR3 used immunoSEQ multiplex PCR across 54 Vbeta and 13 Jbeta. TCRdb re-called the immunoSEQ multiplex PCR reads with MiXCR, one entry per CDR3 protein. The top ten hold 0.085% to 0.095% of the sample, which has 230,000 or so distinct CDR3 sequences, approximately 95% seen once.

The V call is TRBV7-8, the J call TRBJ1-6; D is undetermined. The sequenced material came from CD4+ T cells from PBMCs. The source is a human donor with multiple sclerosis. DNA for the CDR3: TGTGCCAGCAGCTTAGACCTACTGGGGTCCTATAATTCACCCCTCCACTTT. It specifies CASSLDLLGSYNSPLHF.